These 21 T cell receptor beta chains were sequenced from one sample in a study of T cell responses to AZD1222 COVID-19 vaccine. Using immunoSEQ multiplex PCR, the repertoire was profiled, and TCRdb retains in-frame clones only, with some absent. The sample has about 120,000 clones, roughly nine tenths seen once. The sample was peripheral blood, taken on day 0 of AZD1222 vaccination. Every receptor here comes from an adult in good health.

CDR3 bases: TGTGCCAGCAGTTTTGAGGTCGGGGAGCTGTTTTTT. It encodes CASSFEVGELFF. The chain couples TRBV28 to TRBJ2-2; D call uncertain. Trimming left V 3 bases short and J 7 bases short, with 6 bases between. CDR1 MDHEN and CDR2 SYDVKM come from the germline V gene. The CDR3 sequence is 12 residues long. Supplemented by reference TRBV28 and TRBJ2-2, the full variable domain reads DVKVTQSSRYLVKRTGEKVFLECVQDMDHENMFWYRQDPGLGLRLIYFSYDVKMKEKGDIPEGYSVSREKKERFSLILESASTNQTSMYLCASSFEVGELFFGEGSRLTVL.

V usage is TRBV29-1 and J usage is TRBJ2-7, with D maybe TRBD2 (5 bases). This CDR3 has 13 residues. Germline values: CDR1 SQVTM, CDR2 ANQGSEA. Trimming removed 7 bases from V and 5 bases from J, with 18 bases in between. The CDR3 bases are TGCAGCGCCAACTCGGGATTTGGCAACGAGCAGTACTTC. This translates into CSANSGFGNEQYF.

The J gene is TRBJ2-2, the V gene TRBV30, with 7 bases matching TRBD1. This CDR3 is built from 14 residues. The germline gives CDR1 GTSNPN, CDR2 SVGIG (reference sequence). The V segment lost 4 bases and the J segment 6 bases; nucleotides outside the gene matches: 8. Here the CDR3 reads CAWTRTGSPGELFF. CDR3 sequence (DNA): TGTGCCTGGACCCGGACAGGTTCTCCCGGGGAGCTGTTTTTT.

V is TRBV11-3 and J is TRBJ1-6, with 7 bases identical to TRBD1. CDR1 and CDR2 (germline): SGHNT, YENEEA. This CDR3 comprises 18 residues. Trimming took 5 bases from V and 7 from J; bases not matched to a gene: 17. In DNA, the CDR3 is TGTGCCAGCAGCCCCCGGGACAGTTTAAAGATTGGGAATTCACCCCTCCACTTT. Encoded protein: CASSPRDSLKIGNSPLHF.

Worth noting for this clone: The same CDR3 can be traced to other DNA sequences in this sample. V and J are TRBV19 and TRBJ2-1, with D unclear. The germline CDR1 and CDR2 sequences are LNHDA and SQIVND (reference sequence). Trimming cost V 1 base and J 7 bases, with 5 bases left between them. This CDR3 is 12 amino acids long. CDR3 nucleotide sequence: TGTGCCAGTAGTATAGTGGGGAATGAGCAGTTCTTC. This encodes CASSIVGNEQFF.

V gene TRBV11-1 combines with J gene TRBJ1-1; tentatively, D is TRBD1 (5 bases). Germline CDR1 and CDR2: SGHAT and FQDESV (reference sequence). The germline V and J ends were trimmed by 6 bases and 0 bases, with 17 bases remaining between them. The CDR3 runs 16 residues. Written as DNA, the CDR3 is TGTGCCAGCAGGACGGACAAGGGCCCGATGAACACTGAAGCTTTCTTT. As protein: CASRTDKGPMNTEAFF.

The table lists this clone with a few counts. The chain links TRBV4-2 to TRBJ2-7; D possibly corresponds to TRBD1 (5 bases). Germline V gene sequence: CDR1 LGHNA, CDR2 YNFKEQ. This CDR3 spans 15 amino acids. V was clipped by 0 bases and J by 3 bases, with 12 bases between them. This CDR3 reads CASSQEYQGNYEQYF. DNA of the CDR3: TGTGCCAGCAGCCAAGAATACCAGGGAAACTACGAGCAGTACTTC.

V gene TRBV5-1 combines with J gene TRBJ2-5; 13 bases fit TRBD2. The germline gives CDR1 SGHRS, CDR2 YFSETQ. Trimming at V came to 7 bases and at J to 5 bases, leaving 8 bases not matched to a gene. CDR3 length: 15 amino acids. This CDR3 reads CASSIGTSGVETQYF. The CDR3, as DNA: TGCGCCAGCTCTATTGGGACTAGCGGGGTGGAGACCCAGTACTTC.

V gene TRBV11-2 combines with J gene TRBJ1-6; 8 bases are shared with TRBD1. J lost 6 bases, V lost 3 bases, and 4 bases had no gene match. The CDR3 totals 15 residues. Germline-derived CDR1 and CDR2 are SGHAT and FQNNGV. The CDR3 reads CASSLQGASNSPLHF. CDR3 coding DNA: TGTGCCAGCAGCTTGCAGGGGGCAAGTAATTCACCCCTCCACTTT. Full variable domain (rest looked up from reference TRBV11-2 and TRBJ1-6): EAGVAQSPRYKIIEKRQSVAFWCNPISGHATLYWYQQILGQGPKLLIQFQNNGVVDDSQLPKDRFSAERLKGVDSTLKIQPAKLEDSAVYLCASSLQGASNSPLHFGNGTRLTVT.

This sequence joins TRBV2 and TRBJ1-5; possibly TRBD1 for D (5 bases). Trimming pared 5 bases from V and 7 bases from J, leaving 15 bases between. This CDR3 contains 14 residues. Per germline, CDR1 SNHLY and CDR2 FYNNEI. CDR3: CASSTQGGGQPQHF. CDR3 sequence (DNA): TGTGCCAGCAGTACTCAGGGAGGCGGACAGCCCCAGCATTTT.

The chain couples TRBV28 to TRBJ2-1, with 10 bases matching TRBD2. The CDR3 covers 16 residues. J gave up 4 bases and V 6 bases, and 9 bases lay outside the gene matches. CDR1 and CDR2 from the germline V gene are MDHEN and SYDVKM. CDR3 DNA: TGTGCCAGCAGGGCCCCTCTTAGCGGGGGGTACAATGAGCAGTTCTTC. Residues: CASRAPLSGGYNEQFF.

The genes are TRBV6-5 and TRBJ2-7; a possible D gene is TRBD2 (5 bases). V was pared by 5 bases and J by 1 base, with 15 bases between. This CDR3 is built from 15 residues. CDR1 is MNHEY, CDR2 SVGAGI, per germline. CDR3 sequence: CASSPPGIASYEQYF. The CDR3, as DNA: TGTGCCAGCAGTCCCCCGGGGATAGCGTCCTACGAGCAGTACTTC.

The CDR3 DNA sequence: TGCGCCAGCAGCTTGGCCGGTAACCAGCCCCAGCATTTT. The encoded protein is CASSLAGNQPQHF. The J gene is TRBJ1-5, the V gene TRBV5-1; D is unresolved. The CDR3 totals 13 residues. With 0 bases removed from V and 7 bases from J, the gap between germline ends came to 8 bases. Germline CDR1 and CDR2: SGHRS and YFSETQ.

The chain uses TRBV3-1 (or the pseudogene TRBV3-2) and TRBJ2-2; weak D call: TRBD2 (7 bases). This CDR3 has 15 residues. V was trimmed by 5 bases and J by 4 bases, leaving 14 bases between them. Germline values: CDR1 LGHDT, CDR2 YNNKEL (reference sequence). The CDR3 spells CASSIAGAGTGELFF. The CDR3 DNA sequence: TGTGCCAGCAGCATCGCGGGGGCAGGCACCGGGGAGCTGTTTTTT.

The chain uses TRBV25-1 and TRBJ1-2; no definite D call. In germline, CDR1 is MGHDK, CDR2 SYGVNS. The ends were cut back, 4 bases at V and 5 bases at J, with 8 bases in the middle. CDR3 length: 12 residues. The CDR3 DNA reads TGTGCCAGCAGTGCGTTAGGGTATGGCTACACCTTC. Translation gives CASSALGYGYTF.

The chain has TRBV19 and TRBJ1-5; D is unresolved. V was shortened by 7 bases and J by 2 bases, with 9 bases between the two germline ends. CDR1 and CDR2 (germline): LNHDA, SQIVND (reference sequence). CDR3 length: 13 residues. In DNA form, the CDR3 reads TGTGCCAGTACGGGTCTCGGCAATCAGCCCCAGCATTTT. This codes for CASTGLGNQPQHF.

The CDR3 spells CASSLDLGPQGYTF. For the CDR3, the DNA is TGTGCCAGCAGCTTGGATCTGGGGCCTCAAGGCTACACCTTC. The V call is TRBV5-6, the J call TRBJ1-2; D may be TRBD1 (5 bases). The CDR3 extends over 14 amino acids. Germline V CDR1 and CDR2: SGHDT, YYEEEE. The V end lost 0 bases, the J end lost 8 bases, and 14 bases lay between the germline ends.

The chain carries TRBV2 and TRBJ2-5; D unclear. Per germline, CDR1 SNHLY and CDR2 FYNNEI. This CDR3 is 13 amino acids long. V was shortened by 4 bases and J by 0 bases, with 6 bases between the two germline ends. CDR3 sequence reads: CASSAEYQETQYF. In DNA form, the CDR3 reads TGTGCCAGCAGTGCAGAGTACCAAGAGACCCAGTACTTC.

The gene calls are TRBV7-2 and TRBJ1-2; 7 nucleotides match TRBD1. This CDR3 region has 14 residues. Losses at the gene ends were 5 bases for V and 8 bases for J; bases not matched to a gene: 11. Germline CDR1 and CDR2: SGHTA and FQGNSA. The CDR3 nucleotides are TGTGCCAGCAGCCCTCAAAGACAGGGTGGAGGCTACACCTTC. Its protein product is CASSPQRQGGGYTF.

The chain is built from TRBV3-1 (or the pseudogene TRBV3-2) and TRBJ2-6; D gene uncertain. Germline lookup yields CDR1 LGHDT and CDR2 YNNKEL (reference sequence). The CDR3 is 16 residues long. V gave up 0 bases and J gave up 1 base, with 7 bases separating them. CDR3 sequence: CASSQDSVSGANVLTF. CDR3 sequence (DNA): TGTGCCAGCAGCCAAGACAGTGTATCTGGGGCCAACGTCCTGACTTTC.

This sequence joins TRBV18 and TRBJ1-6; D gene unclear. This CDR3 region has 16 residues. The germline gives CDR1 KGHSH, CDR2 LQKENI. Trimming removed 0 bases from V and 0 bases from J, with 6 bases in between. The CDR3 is CASSPPSGSYNSPLHF. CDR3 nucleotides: TGTGCCAGCTCACCACCTTCAGGCTCCTATAATTCACCCCTCCACTTT.